A selection of T cell receptor beta chains follows, all from one sample in a study of T cell repertoires in cytomegalovirus infection. Each CDR3 protein gets one entry after TCRdb re-called the reads with MiXCR. The sample carries around 710,000 distinct CDR3 sequences, about 28% recorded once. No antigen has been identified for these receptors. This specimen consisted of cultured CD8+ T cells from PBMCs, obtained from culture after CMV antigen stimulation. The receptor source for this set is a human donor in good health (CMV status not recorded). Some clones in this sample may be carry-over from other donors' samples. Both conserved end residues are part of each CDR3. D genes are given only for firm matches. Not every row has a clone size; where given, it reads once, few, many or a size class.

TRBJ2-2 TRBV5-1 NA 15 few CASSFGLIDTGELFF TGCGCCAGCAGCTTTGGCCTAATAGACACCGGGGAGCTGTTTTTT
TRBJ2-2 TRBV7-2 NA 15 many CASSPRWQGTGELFF TGTGCCAGCAGCCCTCGTTGGCAGGGCACCGGGGAGCTGTTTTTT
TRBJ2-6 TRBV20-1 NA 15 NA CSARNSNSGANVLTF TGCAGTGCTAGGAACAGCAACTCTGGGGCCAACGTCCTGACTTTC
TRBJ1-2 TRBV6-6 TRBD1 14 NA CASSSWDRADGYTF TGTGCCAGCAGTTCCTGGGACAGGGCAGATGGCTACACCTTC
TRBJ1-5 TRBV9 NA 14 once CASSAYMDNQPQHF TGTGCCAGCAGCGCCTACATGGACAATCAGCCCCAGCATTTT
TRBJ2-1 TRBV5-4 NA 16 NA CASSLGLGAPYNEQFF TGTGCCAGCAGCTTGGGACTAGGAGCCCCCTACAATGAGCAGTTCTTC
TRBJ2-3 TRBV20-1 NA 17 few CSAYFRDTSPLTDTQYF TGCAGTGCTTACTTCCGGGACACCTCACCCCTCACAGATACGCAGTATTTT
TRBJ1-4 TRBV27 TRBD1 14 NA CASSSGQGGEKLFF TGTGCCAGCAGTTCCGGACAGGGGGGCGAAAAACTGTTTTTT
TRBJ2-7 TRBV27 NA 13 few CASSLRKRYEQYF TGTGCCAGCAGTTTAAGAAAAAGATACGAGCAGTACTTC
TRBJ2-2 TRBV6-2/TRBV6-3 TRBD2 13 NA CASSETSAGELFF TGTGCCAGCAGCGAAACTAGCGCCGGGGAGCTGTTTTTT
TRBJ1-2 TRBV12-3/TRBV12-4 NA 13 NA CASSFWDTYGYTF TGTGCCAGCAGTTTTTGGGACACCTATGGCTACACCTTC
TRBJ2-4 TRBV7-9 NA 12 few CASSLGDTRGNF TGTGCCAGCAGCTTAGGCGACACCCGTGGCAACTTC
TRBJ1-6 TRBV12-3/TRBV12-4 NA 13 NA CASSLGESSPLHF TGTGCCAGCAGTTTAGGGGAATCTTCACCCCTCCACTTT
TRBJ1-3 TRBV27 NA 13 few CASSLSGQSPIYF TGTGCCAGCAGTTTATCGGGGCAGAGCCCCATATATTTT
TRBJ1-4 TRBV7-9 TRBD1 18 many CASSEKGQGSFPNEKLFF TGTGCCAGCAGCGAAAAAGGACAGGGATCGTTCCCTAATGAAAAACTGTTTTTT
TRBJ2-3 TRBV7-2 TRBD2 18 NA CASSLVTRLAGGTDTQYF TGTGCCAGCAGCTTAGTCACACGACTAGCGGGGGGCACAGATACGCAGTATTTT
TRBJ1-5 TRBV12-3/TRBV12-4 NA 17 many CASSLGTDLYSNQPQHF TGTGCCAGCAGTTTAGGGACAGACCTCTATAGCAATCAGCCCCAGCATTTT
TRBJ2-1 TRBV6-5 NA 15 NA CASSYSVPVPNEQFF TGTGCCAGCAGTTACTCCGTCCCTGTGCCCAATGAGCAGTTCTTC
TRBJ2-3 TRBV4-1 TRBD2 19 NA CASSQDPAGGLASTDTQYF TGCGCCAGCAGCCAAGACCCCGCGGGGGGCCTAGCTAGCACAGATACGCAGTATTTT
TRBJ1-2 TRBV19 TRBD1 13 few CASNSGGNYGYTF TGTGCCAGTAATTCAGGGGGCAACTATGGCTACACCTTC
TRBJ1-2 TRBV20-1 NA 15 NA CSAITTRRANYGYTF TGCAGTGCCATTACGACCAGGAGAGCTAACTATGGCTACACCTTC
TRBJ2-7 TRBV7-8 TRBD1 13 NA CASMGDRSYEQYF TGTGCCAGCATGGGGGACAGGTCCTACGAGCAGTACTTC
TRBJ2-3 TRBV27 TRBD2 16 few CASSLKAGGFADTQYF TGTGCCAGCAGTTTAAAAGCGGGGGGCTTTGCAGATACGCAGTATTTT
TRBJ2-1 TRBV7-9 NA 15 NA CASSSGTSKRNEQFF TGTGCCAGCAGCTCTGGGACATCGAAACGGAATGAGCAGTTCTTC
TRBJ1-4 TRBV13 NA 14 once CASSPGRDNEKLFF TGTGCCAGCAGCCCAGGACGGGATAATGAAAAACTGTTTTTT
TRBJ2-1 TRBV19 NA 13 many CASNPGLGNEQFF TGTGCCAGTAATCCGGGCCTTGGGAATGAGCAGTTCTTC
TRBJ1-4 TRBV12-3/TRBV12-4 NA 13 NA CASSWTENEKLFF TGTGCCAGCAGCTGGACCGAGAATGAAAAACTGTTTTTT
TRBJ2-1 TRBV27 NA 15 few CASTPDSRNYNEQFF TGTGCCAGCACCCCGGACAGCCGGAACTACAATGAGCAGTTCTTC
TRBJ1-5 TRBV20-1 TRBD1 15 NA CSARDRVYSDQPQHF TGCAGTGCTAGGGACAGGGTCTACTCCGATCAGCCCCAGCATTTT
TRBJ1-1 TRBV27 NA 14 few CASSPGYRATEAFF TGTGCCAGCAGTCCCGGTTACAGGGCCACTGAAGCTTTCTTT
TRBJ2-2 TRBV11-1 NA 15 NA CASSLRKMNTGELFF TGTGCCAGCAGCTTGCGGAAAATGAACACCGGGGAGCTGTTTTTT
TRBJ1-5 TRBV3-1 NA 15 once CASSQESGRNQPQHF TGTGCCAGCAGCCAAGAATCTGGTAGGAATCAGCCCCAGCATTTT
TRBJ2-1 TRBV7-9 NA 13 NA CASSLAEVREQFF TGTGCCAGCAGCTTAGCGGAAGTGAGGGAGCAGTTCTTC
TRBJ2-1 TRBV7-3 TRBD2 16 NA CASSLPSGGVHNEQFF TGTGCCAGCAGCCTCCCTAGCGGGGGGGTCCACAATGAGCAGTTCTTC
TRBJ2-1 TRBV7-2 NA 13 NA CASSLGPGIEQFF TGTGCCAGCAGCTTGGGACCCGGGATTGAGCAGTTCTTC
TRBJ2-3 TRBV4-2 TRBD2 20 few CASSQERRGLAGGLADTQYF TGTGCCAGCAGCCAAGAGAGGAGGGGACTAGCGGGGGGGCTTGCAGATACGCAGTATTTT
TRBJ1-6 TRBV7-9 TRBD1 15 NA CASSLEGQGNSPLHF TGTGCCAGCAGCTTAGAGGGACAGGGGAATTCACCCCTCCACTTT
TRBJ1-2 TRBV7-6 TRBD1 14 many CASSSGQGIYGYTF TGTGCCAGCAGCTCGGGACAGGGGATCTATGGCTACACCTTC
TRBJ2-5 TRBV29-1 TRBD1 14 once CSVDDRGGFETQYF TGCAGCGTTGACGACAGGGGAGGATTTGAGACCCAGTACTTC
TRBJ2-7 TRBV4-1 NA 16 NA CASSQKVAGALDEQYF TGCGCCAGCAGCCAAAAAGTTGCGGGGGCCCTCGACGAGCAGTACTTC
TRBJ2-1 TRBV19 TRBD2 21 few CASTLIPFTSGGSPPPNEQFF TGTGCCAGTACCCTAATCCCTTTTACTAGCGGGGGGTCCCCACCTCCCAATGAGCAGTTCTTC
TRBJ1-2 TRBV6-2/TRBV6-3 NA 12 NA CASSYGTASRTF TGTGCCAGCAGTTACGGGACCGCTTCCAGAACCTTC
TRBJ2-3 TRBV7-3 NA 13 NA CASSLEGFDTQYF TGTGCCAGCAGCTTAGAGGGGTTCGATACGCAGTATTTT
TRBJ2-5 TRBV5-6 TRBD1 18 few CASSLTKDRGLFQETQYF TGTGCCAGCAGCTTGACAAAAGACAGGGGGCTTTTCCAAGAGACCCAGTACTTC
TRBJ1-1 TRBV5-1 NA 16 NA CASSLQVRHPNTEAFF TGCGCCAGCAGCTTACAAGTTCGGCACCCGAACACTGAAGCTTTCTTT
TRBJ2-1 TRBV19 TRBD2 16 few CASSPSFWRGENEQFF TGTGCCAGTAGTCCTTCCTTTTGGCGGGGGGAAAATGAGCAGTTCTTC
TRBJ2-3 TRBV6-2/TRBV6-3 TRBD1 15 NA CASFRQGASTDTQYF TGTGCCAGCTTCCGACAGGGGGCTAGCACAGATACGCAGTATTTT
TRBJ2-5 TRBV7-2 NA 15 many CASSLGWATQETQYF TGTGCCAGCAGCTTAGGGTGGGCCACCCAAGAGACCCAGTACTTC
TRBJ1-5 TRBV7-3 TRBD1 17 few CASSLIYMTGRNQPQHF TGTGCCAGCAGCTTAATTTACATGACAGGGAGAAATCAGCCCCAGCATTTT
TRBJ1-5 TRBV2 TRBD1 15 NA CASSDVRGSNQPQHF TGTGCCAGCAGTGATGTCAGGGGGAGCAATCAGCCCCAGCATTTT
TRBJ2-7 TRBV7-8 TRBD2 16 many CASSLFASGGGYEQYF TGTGCCAGCAGCTTATTTGCTAGCGGGGGTGGCTACGAGCAGTACTTC
TRBJ1-2 TRBV7-4 NA 19 few CASSLSRVSEVWDNYGYTF TGTGCCAGCAGCTTGAGTAGAGTTTCGGAGGTTTGGGATAACTATGGCTACACCTTC
TRBJ1-1 TRBV5-6 NA 14 NA CASSLAGVHTEAFF TGTGCCAGCAGCTTGGCCGGGGTACACACTGAAGCTTTCTTT